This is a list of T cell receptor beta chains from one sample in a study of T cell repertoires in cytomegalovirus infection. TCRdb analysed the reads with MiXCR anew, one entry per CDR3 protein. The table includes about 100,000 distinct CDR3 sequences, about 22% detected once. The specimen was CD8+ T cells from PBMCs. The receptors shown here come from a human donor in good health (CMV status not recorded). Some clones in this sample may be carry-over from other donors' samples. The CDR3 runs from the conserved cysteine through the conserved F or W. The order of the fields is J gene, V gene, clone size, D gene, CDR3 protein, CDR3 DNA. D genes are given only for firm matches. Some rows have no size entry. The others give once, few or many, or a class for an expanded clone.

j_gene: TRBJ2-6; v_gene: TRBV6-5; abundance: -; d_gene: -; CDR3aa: CASSYRADSPLSGANVLTF; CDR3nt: TGTGCCAGCAGTTACCGGGCCGATAGTCCCCTCTCTGGGGCCAACGTCCTGACTTTC
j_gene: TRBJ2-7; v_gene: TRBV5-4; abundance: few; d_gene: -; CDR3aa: CASSPPDRTYEQYF; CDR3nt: TGTGCCAGCAGCCCACCGGACAGAACCTACGAGCAGTACTTC
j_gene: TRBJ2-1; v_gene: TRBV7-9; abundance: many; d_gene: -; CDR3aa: CASSTDLSSYNEQFF; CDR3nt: TGTGCCAGCAGCACCGACTTGAGCTCCTACAATGAGCAGTTCTTC
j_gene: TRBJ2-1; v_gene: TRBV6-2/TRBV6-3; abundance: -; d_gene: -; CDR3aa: CASSYSSENEQFF; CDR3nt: TGTGCCAGCAGTTACTCGTCAGAAAATGAGCAGTTCTTC
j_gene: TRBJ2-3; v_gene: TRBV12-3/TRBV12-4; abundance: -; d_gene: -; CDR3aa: CASSLGQGWSGGPKDTQYF; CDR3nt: TGTGCCAGCAGTTTAGGACAGGGTTGGAGCGGGGGCCCAAAGGATACGCAGTATTTT
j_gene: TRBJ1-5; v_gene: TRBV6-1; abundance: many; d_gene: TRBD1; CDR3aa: CASRRKDRDSNQPQHF; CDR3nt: TGTGCCAGCAGACGGAAAGACAGGGATAGCAATCAGCCCCAGCATTTT
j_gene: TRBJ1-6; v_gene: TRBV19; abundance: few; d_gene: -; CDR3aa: CASSPDSPGNSPLHF; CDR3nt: TGTGCCAGTAGCCCGGACAGCCCAGGGAATTCACCCCTCCACTTT
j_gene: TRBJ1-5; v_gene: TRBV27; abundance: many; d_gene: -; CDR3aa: CASSLSGGWQPQHF; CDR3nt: TGTGCCAGCAGTTTATCGGGGGGCTGGCAGCCCCAGCATTTT
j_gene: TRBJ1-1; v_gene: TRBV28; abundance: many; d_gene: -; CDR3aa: CASAFNPNTEAFF; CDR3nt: TGTGCCAGCGCTTTTAATCCGAACACTGAAGCTTTCTTT
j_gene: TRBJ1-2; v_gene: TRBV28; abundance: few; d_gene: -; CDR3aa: CASTPPGAVGYTF; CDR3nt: TGTGCCAGCACCCCGCCAGGGGCCGTAGGCTACACCTTC
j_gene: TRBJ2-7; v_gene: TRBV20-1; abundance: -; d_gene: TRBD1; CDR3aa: CSAFTGGSSYEQYF; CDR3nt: TGCAGTGCTTTTACAGGGGGCAGCTCCTACGAGCAGTACTTC
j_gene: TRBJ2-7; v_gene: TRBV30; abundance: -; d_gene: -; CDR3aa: CAWSVGQGYEQYF; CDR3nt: TGTGCCTGGAGTGTTGGGCAGGGGTACGAGCAGTACTTC
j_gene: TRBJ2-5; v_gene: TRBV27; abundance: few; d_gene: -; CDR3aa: CASSFRETQYF; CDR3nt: TGTGCCAGCAGTTTCCGAGAGACCCAGTACTTC
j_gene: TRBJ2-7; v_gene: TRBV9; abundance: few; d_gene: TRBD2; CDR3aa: CASSSSSGSREQYF; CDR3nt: TGTGCCAGCAGCTCATCTAGCGGGAGCCGGGAGCAGTACTTC
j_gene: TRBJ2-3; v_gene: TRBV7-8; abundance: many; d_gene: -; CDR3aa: CASSLGGGADTQYF; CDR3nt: TGTGCCAGCAGTCTAGGGGGTGGAGCAGATACGCAGTATTTT
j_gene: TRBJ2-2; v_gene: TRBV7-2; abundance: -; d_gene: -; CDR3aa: CASSSEAYTGELFF; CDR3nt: TGTGCCAGCAGCTCAGAGGCTTACACCGGGGAGCTGTTTTTT
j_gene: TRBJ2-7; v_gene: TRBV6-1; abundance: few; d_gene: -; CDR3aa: CAINPSGAGSYEQYF; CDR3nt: TGTGCCATCAATCCCTCGGGGGCAGGGAGTTACGAGCAGTACTTC
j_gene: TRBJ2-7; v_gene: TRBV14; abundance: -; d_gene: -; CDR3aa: CASSHGALYEQYF; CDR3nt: TGTGCCAGCAGCCATGGGGCCCTCTACGAGCAGTACTTC
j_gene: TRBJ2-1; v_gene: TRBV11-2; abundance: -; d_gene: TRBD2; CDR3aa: CASSLRPLSGLSNEQFF; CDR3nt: TGTGCCAGCAGCTTAAGGCCGCTTAGCGGGCTCTCCAATGAGCAGTTCTTC
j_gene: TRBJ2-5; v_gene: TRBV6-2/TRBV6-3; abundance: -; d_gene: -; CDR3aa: CASSYTSDGETQYF; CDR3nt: TGTGCCAGCAGTTACACCTCGGACGGAGAGACCCAGTACTTC
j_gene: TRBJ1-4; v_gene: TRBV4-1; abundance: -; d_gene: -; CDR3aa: CASSQAGRDAPNEKLFF; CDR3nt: TGCGCCAGCAGCCAAGCGGGGAGGGACGCACCTAATGAAAAACTGTTTTTT
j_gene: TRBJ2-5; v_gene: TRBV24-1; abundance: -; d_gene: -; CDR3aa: CATSDIRTQYF; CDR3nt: TGTGCCACCAGTGATATAAGGACCCAGTACTTC
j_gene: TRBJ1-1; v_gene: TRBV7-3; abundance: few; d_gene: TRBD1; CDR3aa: CASSLDRGSTEAFF; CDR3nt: TGTGCCAGCAGCTTAGACAGGGGAAGCACTGAAGCTTTCTTT